The entry that follows covers one T cell receptor beta chain sequence. The data were taken from a study of T cells expressing NK-cell markers. Study context: Source material for TCR beta repertoires consisted of sorted CD3+CD56+NKG2C+, CD3+CD56+NKG2C- and CD3+CD56-NKG2C+ T cells. Within the sequenced cohort of eight donors, seven exhibited HCMV seropositivity and one was seronegative.

From the 5' RACE reads, TCRdb lists one entry per CDR3 protein and no DNA. The specimen's table records 200,000 to 300,000 distinct CDR3 sequences. The receptor was isolated from a man aged 18 to 30 in good health. The sample consisted of blood T cells: a sorted CD56 or NKG2C T cell subset, CD4+ or CD8+ T cells, or bulk PBMC T cells (not recorded which).

The CDR3 sequence is CASSPPGNPGNTIYF. This rearrangement joins TRBV12-3 or TRBV12-4 to TRBJ1-3; no DNA is available, so the TRBD1 call from TCRdb remains unchecked. There are 15 residues in the CDR3.